The present T cell receptor beta chain was sequenced within a study of blood T cell repertoires in COVID-19. Study-level information: There were acute and convalescent COVID-19 samples, and they came from the United States, Italy and Spain.

V lost 5 bases to trimming and J lost 10 bases, with 15 bases between them. The CDR3 loop spans 13 amino acids. Germline V gene data show CDR1 as SEHNR and CDR2 as FQNEAQ (reference sequence). Source study methods: Using reference gene primer amplification, nucleated cell counts were estimated. Profiled with immunoSEQ multiplex PCR; TCRdb holds only in-frame clones, not every one. Clonal size and the V and J genes are those of that table, whereas D and trimming came from the DNA. The table records around 100,000 clones, roughly 84% of them present only once. The sample taken for sequencing was peripheral blood. The chain links TRBV7-9 to TRBJ2-1; perhaps TRBD1 as D (5 bases). This TCR derives from a human donor in a cohort sampled during active COVID-19. In DNA, the CDR3 is TGTGCCAGCAGCACCTCAGGGCCCGGGGAGCAGTTCTTC. Translating it yields CASSTSGPGEQFF.